The 9 T cell receptor beta chains presented below share a single source sample, sequenced in a study of vaccination effects on CD4 cells after COVID-19. Their specific antigens are unknown. Profiled with immunoSEQ multiplex PCR; TCRdb holds only in-frame clones, not every one. Of about 27,000 clones detected, 72% appear once; the ten largest clones hold approximately 10%. Under the ViraFEST assay, PBMC were stimulated with viral peptide pools so that antigen-specific CD4+ T cells expanded. Sequencing was performed afterwards. CD4+ T cell isolation took place after approximately 11 days of culture. Each vaccine recipient was nucleocapsid antibody negative and had no prior SARS-CoV-2 infection. The sequencing here drew on CD4+ T cells from PBMCs cultured with SARS-CoV-2 spike peptides, taken before COVID-19 vaccination. Receptor source: a human donor who received a COVID-19 vaccine.

This clone showed up just a few times. The V and J genes are TRBV4-1 and TRBJ1-2; D call uncertain. Trimming stripped 0 bases from V and 8 bases from J, with 10 bases between. This CDR3 is 13 amino acids long. Germline loops: CDR1 MGHRA, CDR2 YSYEKL. Here the CDR3 reads CASSQDSRVGYTF. Here the CDR3 DNA reads TGCGCCAGCAGCCAAGATTCGAGGGTCGGCTACACCTTC.

The V and J genes are TRBV27 and TRBJ2-3; D uncertain. The CDR3 consists of 16 residues. V was clipped by 6 bases and J by 0 bases, with 16 bases between them. Germline V CDR1 and CDR2: MNHEY, SMNVEV (reference sequence). CDR3 protein: CASRRWAITSTDTQYF. CDR3 bases: TGTGCCAGCAGGCGATGGGCGATAACTAGCACAGATACGCAGTATTTT.

The V gene is TRBV11-2, the J gene TRBJ2-7, with D possibly being TRBD1 or TRBD2 (5 bases each). Germline CDR1 reads SGHAT; CDR2 reads FQNNGV. V was clipped by 6 bases and J by 6 bases, with 15 bases between them. CDR3 size: 13 residues. The CDR3 nucleotides are TGTGCCAGCAGAAGGGACGGACCCGCCGAGCAGTACTTC. Its translation: CASRRDGPAEQYF.

The chain combines TRBV29-1 with TRBJ1-2; the match to TRBD1 covers 7 bases. The CDR3 length is 12 residues. J was trimmed by 8 bases and V by 1 base; bases with no gene match: 4. The V gene's germline CDR1 is SQVTM and CDR2 ANQGSEA. The CDR3 bases are TGCAGCGTTGAAGGGGCAGGGGGAGGCTACACCTTC. It encodes CSVEGAGGGYTF.

V usage is TRBV12-3 or TRBV12-4 and J usage is TRBJ1-3; no reliable D call. This CDR3 has 13 amino acids. V was pared by 7 bases and J by 7 bases, with 14 bases between. The CDR3 DNA reads as TGTGCCAGCACCCCGTCCCTTTGGAACACCATATATTTT. Encoded protein: CASTPSLWNTIYF.

The gene calls are TRBV6-5 and TRBJ2-7, with D possibly being TRBD1 (7 bases). CDR3 length equals 11 residues. From germline, CDR1 is MNHEY and CDR2 SVGAGI. V lost 8 bases and J 7 bases, leaving 12 bases between the germline ends. For the CDR3, the DNA is TGTGCCAGCGCAGGGGGGAGGGAGCAGTACTTC. Encoded protein: CASAGGREQYF.

The chain links TRBV5-1 to TRBJ1-4; no clear D gene. Germline-derived CDR1 and CDR2 are SGHRS and YFSETQ. The length of the CDR3 is 16 residues. Trimming pared 0 bases from V and 8 bases from J, leaving 17 bases between. This CDR3 is CASSLDGRRSDEKLFF. Written as DNA, the CDR3 is TGCGCCAGCAGCTTGGATGGCAGGCGCTCGGACGAAAAACTGTTTTTT.

The chain links TRBV9 to TRBJ2-5; D gene unclear. The CDR3 loop spans 14 amino acids. Germline CDR1 is SGDLS and CDR2 is YYNGEE. The V end was cut by 2 bases, the J end by 0 bases, with 8 bases between. The CDR3 loop is CASSVDGYQETQYF. The DNA of the CDR3 is TGTGCCAGCAGCGTGGATGGGTACCAAGAGACCCAGTACTTC.

J is TRBJ1-1 and V is TRBV9, with no clear D. Germline CDR1 SGDLS, CDR2 YYNGEE. The V gene lost 4 bases and the J gene lost 2 bases, with 12 bases spanning the gap. The CDR3 totals 14 residues. The chain's CDR3 is CASSPRTLNTEAFF. CDR3 bases: TGTGCCAGCAGCCCGAGGACTCTAAACACTGAAGCTTTCTTT.